Listed below are T cell receptor beta chains from one sample, sequenced in a study of OX40 agonist ivuxolimab in advanced cancers. Assay used: immunoSEQ multiplex PCR; TCRdb lists only in-frame clones, some missing. The table includes about 140,000 clones, about 93% detected once. The sequencing here drew on CD4+ or CD8+ T cells sorted from blood, taken in a trial of the OX40 agonist ivuxolimab. The source is an adult with an advanced solid tumor such as melanoma, head and neck, liver or kidney cancer. The CDR3 runs from the conserved cysteine through the conserved F or W. The order of the fields is J gene, clone size, D gene, V gene, CDR3 DNA, CDR3 protein. D genes are given only for firm matches. Rows may omit the clone size; those that give it use once, few, many or a size class.

TRBJ1-2 | - | - | TRBV10-3 | TGTGCCATCAGTGGAGGGTTGTTCCGGGGTGGGTATGGCTACACCTTC | CAISGGLFRGGYGYTF
TRBJ2-1 | - | TRBD2 | TRBV18 | TGTGCCAGCTCACCACCAGGGACTAGCCCCTACAATGAGCAGTTCTTC | CASSPPGTSPYNEQFF
TRBJ2-5 | - | - | TRBV7-9 | TGTGCCAGCAGCTTAGCGGGGTGGGAGACCCAGTACTTC | CASSLAGWETQYF
TRBJ1-2 | - | - | TRBV9 | TGTGCCAGCAGCGCCCCGCGGGGACGGCGGCTAACTTCCTATGGCTACACCTTC | CASSAPRGRRLTSYGYTF
TRBJ1-4 | once | - | TRBV7-8 | TGTGCCAGCAGCTTAGATCGGCTCACTAATGAAAAACTGTTTTTT | CASSLDRLTNEKLFF
TRBJ1-1 | - | TRBD1 | TRBV7-6 | TGTGCCAGCAGCTTAGGGACAGGGGGGACGAACACTGAAGCTTTCTTT | CASSLGTGGTNTEAFF
TRBJ1-1 | - | - | TRBV5-1 | TGCGCCAGCAGCTCCCAGGGGTCGGACACTGAAGCTTTCTTT | CASSSQGSDTEAFF
TRBJ2-7 | - | - | TRBV9 | TGTGCCAGCAGCGTGGGGCAGGGCCCCTACGAGCAGTACTTC | CASSVGQGPYEQYF
TRBJ1-1 | - | TRBD1 | TRBV5-7 | TGTGCCAGCAGCGGAAGGGAGGGGGCGATTGAAGCTTTCTTT | CASSGREGAIEAFF
TRBJ2-2 | - | - | TRBV15 | TGTGCCACCAGCAGAGAGGGGAACACCGGGGAGCTGTTTTTT | CATSREGNTGELFF
TRBJ2-3 | once | - | TRBV11-2 | TGTGCCAGCAGCTTAGGAACCGGGGCAGATACGCAGTATTTT | CASSLGTGADTQYF
TRBJ1-6 | - | - | TRBV30 | TGTGCCTGGAGTCCCCGGACAGTAGGAACCTATAATTCACCCCTCCACTTT | CAWSPRTVGTYNSPLHF
TRBJ2-3 | - | TRBD1 | TRBV7-8 | TGTGCCAGCTCGGCCCGGGACAGGGTGTCCGATACGCAGTATTTT | CASSARDRVSDTQYF